The clone carrying this T cell receptor (beta chain) has at least ten counts. Between the trimmed V and J ends, which lost 3 bases and 1 base, there was a span of 9 bases. The CDR3 contains 15 residues. The data stem from a study of identical twins. A template switching step contributed a universal primer site, while unique molecular identifiers were present in the cDNA. MiXCR was run by TCRdb on the 5' RACE reads, yielding one entry per CDR3 protein. The top ten clones hold roughly 4% of a sample with 650,000 to 750,000 distinct CDR3 sequences, 21% of them seen once. In addition, the sample was reused for a study of T cells expressing NK-cell markers. That study adds: HCMV seropositivity marked most of the eight sequenced donors; one was seronegative.

Sequencing input: PBMCs. This clonotype was obtained from a woman aged 18-30 years in good health. The chain links TRBV12-3 or TRBV12-4 to TRBJ2-2, with D possibly TRBD2 on 6 matching bases. The CDR3 region is CASSFGGGNTGELFF. The CDR3 region has the DNA TGTGCCAGCAGTTTCGGGGGAGGGAACACCGGGGAGCTGTTTTTT.